The clone carrying this T cell receptor beta chain was seen at least ten times. Germline loops: CDR1 LNHDA, CDR2 SQIVND (reference sequence). The CDR3 contains 13 residues. RNA transcripts provided the source from which TCR beta CDR3 regions were amplified. When the TCR CDR3 underwent first-round RT-PCR, the HTBI primer set was used. TCRdb ran MiXCR on the multiplex PCR reads and lists one entry per CDR3 protein. The repertoire holds roughly 500,000 distinct CDR3 sequences, with 46% as singletons. The data were obtained in a study of T cells in Graves' hyperthyroidism and ophthalmopathy. This TCR came from an adult woman with Graves' disease, either hyperthyroidism or ophthalmopathy (not recorded which). The sequencing input was peripheral blood or thyroid tissue (not recorded which). The chain uses TRBV19 and TRBJ2-1, with D tentatively TRBD2 (6 bases). CDR3 DNA sequence: TGTGCAGCGGGCTCGCGGGGATGGAATGAGCAGTTCTTC. Its translation: CAAGSRGWNEQFF. The whole variable domain, filled in from reference TRBV19 and TRBJ2-1, reads DGGITQSPKYLFRKEGQNVTLSCEQNLNHDAMYWYRQDPGQGLRLIYYSQIVNDFQKGDIAEGYSVSREKKESFPLTVTSAQKNPTAFYLCAAGSRGWNEQFFGPGTRLTVL.